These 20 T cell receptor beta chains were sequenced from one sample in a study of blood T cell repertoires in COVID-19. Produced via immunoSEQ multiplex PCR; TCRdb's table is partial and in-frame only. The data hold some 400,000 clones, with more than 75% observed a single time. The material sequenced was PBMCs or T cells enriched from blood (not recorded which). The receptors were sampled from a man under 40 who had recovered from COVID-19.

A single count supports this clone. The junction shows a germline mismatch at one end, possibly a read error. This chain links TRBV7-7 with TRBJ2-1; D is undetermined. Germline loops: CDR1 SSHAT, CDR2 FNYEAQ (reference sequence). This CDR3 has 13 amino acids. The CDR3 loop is CASSLAFWHEQFF. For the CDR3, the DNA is TGTGCTAGCAGCTTAGCTTTCTGGCATGAGCAGTTCTTC.

The chain's CDR3 is CASTLGHLTGNTIYF. The DNA for the CDR3 is TGTGCCAGCACCTTGGGGCACCTGACGGGAAACACCATATATTTT. The J gene is TRBJ1-3, the V gene TRBV13; tentatively, D is TRBD1 (5 bases). V shed 7 bases and J shed 4 bases, with 17 bases lying between them. CDR1 is PRHDT and CDR2 is FYEKMQ in the germline V gene (reference sequence). This CDR3 contains 15 residues.

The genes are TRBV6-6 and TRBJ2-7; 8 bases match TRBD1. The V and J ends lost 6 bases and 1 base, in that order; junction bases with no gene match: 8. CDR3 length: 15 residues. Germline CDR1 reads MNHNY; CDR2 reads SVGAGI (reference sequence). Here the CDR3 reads CASREPGTGSYEQYF. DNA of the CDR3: TGTGCCAGCAGAGAACCCGGGACAGGTTCCTACGAGCAGTACTTC.

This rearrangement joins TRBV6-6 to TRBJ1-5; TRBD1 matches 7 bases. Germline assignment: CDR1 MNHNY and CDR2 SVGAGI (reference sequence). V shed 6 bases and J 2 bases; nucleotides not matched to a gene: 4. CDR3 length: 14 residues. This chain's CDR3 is CASRGTGGNQPQHF. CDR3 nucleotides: TGTGCCAGCAGAGGAACAGGGGGCAATCAGCCCCAGCATTTT.

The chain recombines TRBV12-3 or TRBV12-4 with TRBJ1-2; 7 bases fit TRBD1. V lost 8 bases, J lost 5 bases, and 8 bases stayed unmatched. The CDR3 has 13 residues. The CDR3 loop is CASSGQPLYGYTF. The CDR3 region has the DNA TGTGCCAGCTCGGGACAGCCATTATATGGCTACACCTTC.

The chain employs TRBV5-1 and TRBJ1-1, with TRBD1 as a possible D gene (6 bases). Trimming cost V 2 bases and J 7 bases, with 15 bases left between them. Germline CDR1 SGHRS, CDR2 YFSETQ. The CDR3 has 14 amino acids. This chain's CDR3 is CASSFASRDNEAFF. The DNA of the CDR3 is TGCGCCAGCAGCTTCGCCAGCCGGGACAATGAAGCTTTCTTT.

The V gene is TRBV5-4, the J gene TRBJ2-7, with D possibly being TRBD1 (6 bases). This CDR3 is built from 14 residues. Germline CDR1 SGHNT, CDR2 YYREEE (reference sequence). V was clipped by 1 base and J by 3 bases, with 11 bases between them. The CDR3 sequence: CASSLSDSHYEQYF. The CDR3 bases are TGTGCCAGCAGCTTGTCGGACAGTCACTACGAGCAGTACTTC.

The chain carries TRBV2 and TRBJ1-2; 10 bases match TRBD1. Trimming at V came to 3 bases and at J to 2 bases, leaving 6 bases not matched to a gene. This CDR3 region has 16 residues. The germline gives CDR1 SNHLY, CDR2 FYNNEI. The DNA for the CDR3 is TGTGCCAGCAGTGACCGGGACAGGGGCAAAAACTATGGCTACACCTTC. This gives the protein CASSDRDRGKNYGYTF.

In DNA, the CDR3 is TGTGCCAGCAGTTACTCAGGCAGGGCTGAAGCTTTCTTT. Translating gives CASSYSGRAEAFF. The genes are TRBV6-5 and TRBJ1-1, with D perhaps TRBD1 (5 bases). The ends were cut back, 0 bases at V and 6 bases at J, with 8 bases in the middle. Germline V gives CDR1 MNHEY, CDR2 SVGAGI. The CDR3 is made up of 13 amino acids.

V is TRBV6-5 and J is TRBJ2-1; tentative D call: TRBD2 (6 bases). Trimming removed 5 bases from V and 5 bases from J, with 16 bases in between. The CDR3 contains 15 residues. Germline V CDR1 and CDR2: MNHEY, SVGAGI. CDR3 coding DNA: TGTGCCAGCAGTCTTACTAGCCCCATACACAATGAGCAGTTCTTC. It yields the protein CASSLTSPIHNEQFF.

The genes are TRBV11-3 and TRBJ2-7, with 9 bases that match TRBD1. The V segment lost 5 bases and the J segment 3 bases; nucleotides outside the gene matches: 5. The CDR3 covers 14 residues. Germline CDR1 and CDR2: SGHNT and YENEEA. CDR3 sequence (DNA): TGTGCCAGCAGCACGGGACAGGGAAACTACGAGCAGTACTTC. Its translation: CASSTGQGNYEQYF.

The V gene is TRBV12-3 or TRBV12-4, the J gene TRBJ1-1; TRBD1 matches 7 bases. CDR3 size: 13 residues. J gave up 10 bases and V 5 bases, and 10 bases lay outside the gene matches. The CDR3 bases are TGTGCCAGCAGTCGAACAGGGGCTGGGGGAGCTTTCTTT. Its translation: CASSRTGAGGAFF.

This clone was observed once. The CDR3 DNA follows: TGTGCCAGCAGCTTTGGGGGGAGGAATTCACCCCTCCACTTT. Amino acids: CASSFGGRNSPLHF. The J gene is TRBJ1-6, the V gene TRBV7-9; TRBD1 is a possible D gene (5 bases). Trimming stripped 3 bases from V and 7 bases from J, with 10 bases between. This CDR3 spans 14 amino acids. The germline CDR1 and CDR2 sequences are SEHNR and FQNEAQ (reference sequence).

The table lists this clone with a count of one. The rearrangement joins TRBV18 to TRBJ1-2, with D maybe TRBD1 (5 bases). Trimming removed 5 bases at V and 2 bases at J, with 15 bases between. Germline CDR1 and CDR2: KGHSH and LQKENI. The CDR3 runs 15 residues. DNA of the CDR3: TGTGCCAGCTCAGAGAATAGTAGGGGAAACTATGGCTACACCTTC. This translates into CASSENSRGNYGYTF.

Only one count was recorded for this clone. DNA of the CDR3: TGTGCCAGCAGGGAACAGGGGGCCGCAACTAATGAAAAACTGTTTTTT. It yields the protein CASREQGAATNEKLFF. The rearrangement links TRBV6-1 to TRBJ1-4; 9 positions match TRBD1. CDR1 MNHNS and CDR2 SASEGT come from the germline V gene. The CDR3 runs to 16 residues. Germline trimming cut 6 bases from V and 0 bases from J; bases unmatched to any gene: 5.

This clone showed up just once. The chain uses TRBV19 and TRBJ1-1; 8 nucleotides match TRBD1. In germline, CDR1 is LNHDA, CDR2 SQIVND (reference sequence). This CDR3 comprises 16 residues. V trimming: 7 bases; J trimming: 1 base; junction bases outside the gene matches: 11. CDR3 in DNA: TGTGCCAGTACCCTAGGGGCAGGGGGCTCGAACACTGAAGCTTTCTTT. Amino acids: CASTLGAGGSNTEAFF.

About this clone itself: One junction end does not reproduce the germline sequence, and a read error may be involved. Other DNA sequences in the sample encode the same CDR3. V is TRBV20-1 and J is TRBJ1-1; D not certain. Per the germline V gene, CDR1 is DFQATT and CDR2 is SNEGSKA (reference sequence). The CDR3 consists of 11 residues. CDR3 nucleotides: TGCAGTGCGGGGAGGAACACTGAGGCTTTCTTT. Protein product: CSAGRNTEAFF.

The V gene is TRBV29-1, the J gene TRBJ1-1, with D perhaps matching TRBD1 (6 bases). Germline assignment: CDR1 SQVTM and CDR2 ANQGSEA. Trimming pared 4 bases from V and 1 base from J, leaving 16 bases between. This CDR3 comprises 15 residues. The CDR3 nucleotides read TGCAGCGTTGTCAAGGACAGTCCCCCGAACACTGAAGCTTTCTTT. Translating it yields CSVVKDSPPNTEAFF.

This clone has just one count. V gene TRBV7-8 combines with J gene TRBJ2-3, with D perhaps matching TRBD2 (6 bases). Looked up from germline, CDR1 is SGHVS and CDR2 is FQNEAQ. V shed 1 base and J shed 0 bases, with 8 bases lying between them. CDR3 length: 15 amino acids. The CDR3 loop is CASSLVAVSTDTQYF. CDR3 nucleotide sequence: TGTGCCAGCAGCTTAGTAGCGGTGAGCACAGATACGCAGTATTTT.

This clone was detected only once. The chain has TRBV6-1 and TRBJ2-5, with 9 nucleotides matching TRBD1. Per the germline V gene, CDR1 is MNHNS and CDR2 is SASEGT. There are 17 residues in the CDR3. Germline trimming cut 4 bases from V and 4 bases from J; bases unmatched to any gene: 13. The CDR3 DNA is TGTGCCAGCAGTGGGTTAATTACAGGGGGCGAGGGAGAGACCCAGTACTTC. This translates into CASSGLITGGEGETQYF.